The clone carrying this T cell receptor (beta chain) turned up a few times. Antigen unknown. These data come from a study of identical twins. Template switching created a universal primer site, and the cDNA included unique molecular identifiers. From the 5' RACE reads, TCRdb called clonotypes with MiXCR, one entry per CDR3 protein. The table lists 200,000 to 250,000 distinct CDR3 sequences, around 7% of them singletons, with roughly 3.6% in the top ten. Study results and caveats: The authors drew conclusions from cross-sectional statistical analysis rather than following the same donors. Models underestimated how often monozygotic twins shared out-of-frame TCR alpha. Where beta out-of-frame sequences were concerned, excess twin sharing was weaker.

These data also featured in a second study, about yellow fever vaccine responses in identical twins.

This receptor was identified in a woman in her late teens or twenties in good health. Sequenced input: memory (CD45RO+) T cells sorted from blood.

The CDR3 DNA reads as TGCGCCAGCAGCCAAGTGCTCCGGGCCGCCATCTCCTACAATGAGCAGTTCTTC. Its protein product is CASSQVLRAAISYNEQFF. The chain employs TRBV4-1 and TRBJ2-1; the D is unclear. The CDR3 runs 18 residues. The V gene's germline CDR1 is MGHRA and CDR2 YSYEKL. Trimming removed 1 base from V and 0 bases from J, with 16 bases in between.